The sample holds a few counts of the clone carrying this T cell receptor beta chain. Its specificity is unknown. This sample is part of a study of blood T cells in healthy people across ages. Roughly 10 milliliters was the volume of peripheral blood drawn from each donor. Germline lookup yields CDR1 MNHNS and CDR2 SASEGT. V was shortened by 2 bases and J by 0 bases, with 11 bases between the two germline ends. There are 15 residues in the CDR3. Study-level findings and limits: Older age coincided with a roughly linear decline in TCR beta diversity per million T cells. Compared with aged donors, long-lived donors showed fewer expanded clones, suggesting selection.

Together with a sample-barcoded 5' primer, a J-beta primer mix was included in a second PCR lasting about 7 to 11 cycles. A tag from a template-switch adaptor with 12 random nucleotides marked each cDNA molecule. MiXCR, run by TCRdb on the 5' RACE reads, gives a single entry per CDR3 protein. The sample holds about 1.6 million distinct CDR3 sequences; about 32% are singletons and the top ten take about 11%. The sample taken for sequencing was blood. This TCR was recovered from a woman aged 25-40 years in good health. The rearrangement joins TRBV6-1 to TRBJ2-7, with D hard to call. In DNA, the CDR3 is TGTGCCAGCAGTGAATTTCTCGTTAGCTCCTACGAGCAGTACTTC. Protein product: CASSEFLVSSYEQYF.